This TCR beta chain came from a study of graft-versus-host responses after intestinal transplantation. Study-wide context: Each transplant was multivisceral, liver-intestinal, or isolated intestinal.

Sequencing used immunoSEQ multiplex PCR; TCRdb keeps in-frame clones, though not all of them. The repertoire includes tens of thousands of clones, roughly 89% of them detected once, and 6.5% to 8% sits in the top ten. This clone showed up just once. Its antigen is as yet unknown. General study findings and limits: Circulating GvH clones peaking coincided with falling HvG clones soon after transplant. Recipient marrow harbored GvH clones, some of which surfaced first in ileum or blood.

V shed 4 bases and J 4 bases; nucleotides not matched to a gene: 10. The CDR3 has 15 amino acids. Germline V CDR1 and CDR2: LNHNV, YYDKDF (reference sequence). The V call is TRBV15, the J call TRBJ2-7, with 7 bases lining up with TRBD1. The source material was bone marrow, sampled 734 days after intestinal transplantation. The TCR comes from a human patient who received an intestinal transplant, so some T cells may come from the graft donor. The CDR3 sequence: CATSKGRGGIYEQYF. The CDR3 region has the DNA TGTGCCACCAGCAAGGGGAGAGGGGGCATATACGAGCAGTACTTC.